This T cell receptor (beta chain) is from a study of brain T cells in children with intractable seizures. Study-wide points: Only CDR3 sequence similarity suggested viral specificity, without known HCMV serostatus. Clones missing pre-surgery may reflect undersampling of that blood sample.

Turning to this clone: Its antigen is still unknown.

Sequencing was limited to surgery cases with top T cell transcript signatures in brain tissue. Patients received at least one anti-epileptic drug before surgery. The germline V gene encodes CDR1 SGHDT and CDR2 YYEEEE. This CDR3 has 14 amino acids. V was trimmed by 1 base and J by 7 bases, leaving 12 bases between them. Sequencing used immunoSEQ multiplex PCR; TCRdb keeps in-frame clones, though not all of them. The repertoire holds about 80,000 clones, more than 75% seen once, with around 25% in the top ten. Sequencing used peripheral blood, obtained at surgery. The genes are TRBV5-6 and TRBJ1-5, with D uncertain. The receptor was isolated from a girl aged 2 to 10 with Rasmussen encephalitis and intractable seizures. In nucleotides, the CDR3 is TGTGCCAGCAGCTTGTCCCTTGTGAACCAGCCCCAGCATTTT. Residues: CASSLSLVNQPQHF.